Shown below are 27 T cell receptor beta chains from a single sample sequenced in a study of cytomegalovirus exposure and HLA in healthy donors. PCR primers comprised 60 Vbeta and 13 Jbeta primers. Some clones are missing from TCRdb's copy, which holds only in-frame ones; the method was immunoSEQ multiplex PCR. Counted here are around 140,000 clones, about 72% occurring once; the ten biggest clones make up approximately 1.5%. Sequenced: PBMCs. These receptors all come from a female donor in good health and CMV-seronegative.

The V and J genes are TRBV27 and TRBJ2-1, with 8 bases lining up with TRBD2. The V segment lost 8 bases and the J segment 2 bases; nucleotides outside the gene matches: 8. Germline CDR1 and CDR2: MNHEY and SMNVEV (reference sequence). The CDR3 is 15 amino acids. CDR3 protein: CASGSVAGPYNEQFF. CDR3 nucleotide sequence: TGTGCCAGCGGATCTGTAGCGGGACCCTACAATGAGCAGTTCTTC.

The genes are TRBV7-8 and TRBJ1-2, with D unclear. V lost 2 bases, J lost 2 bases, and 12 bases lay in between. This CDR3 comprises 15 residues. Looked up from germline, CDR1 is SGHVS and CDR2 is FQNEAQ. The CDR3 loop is CASSLFASENYGYTF. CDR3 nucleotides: TGTGCCAGCAGCTTATTTGCCAGCGAAAACTATGGCTACACCTTC.

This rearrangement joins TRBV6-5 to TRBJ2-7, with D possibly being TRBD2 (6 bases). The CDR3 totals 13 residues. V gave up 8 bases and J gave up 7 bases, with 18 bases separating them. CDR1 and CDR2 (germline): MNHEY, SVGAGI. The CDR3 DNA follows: TGTGCCAGCGCACTCCACCGGGAGTATGAGCAGTACTTC. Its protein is CASALHREYEQYF.

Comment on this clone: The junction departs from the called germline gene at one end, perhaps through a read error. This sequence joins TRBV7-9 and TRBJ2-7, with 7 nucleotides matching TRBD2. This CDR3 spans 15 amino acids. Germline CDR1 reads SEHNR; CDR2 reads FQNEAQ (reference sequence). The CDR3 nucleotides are TGTTCCAGCAGCCCCGACGAGGGAGGGGCCTACGAGCAGTACTTC. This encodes CSSSPDEGGAYEQYF.

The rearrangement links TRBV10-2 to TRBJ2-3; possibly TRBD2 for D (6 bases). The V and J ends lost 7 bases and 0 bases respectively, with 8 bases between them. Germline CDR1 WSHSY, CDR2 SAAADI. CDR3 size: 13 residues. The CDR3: CASTSASTDTQYF. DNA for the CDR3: TGCGCCAGCACTAGCGCGAGCACAGATACGCAGTATTTT.

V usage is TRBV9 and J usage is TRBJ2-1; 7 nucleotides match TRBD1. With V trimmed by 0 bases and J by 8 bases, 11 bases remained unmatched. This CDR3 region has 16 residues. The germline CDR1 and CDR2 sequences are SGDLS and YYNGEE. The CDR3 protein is CASSVESRGSVDEQFF. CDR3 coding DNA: TGTGCCAGCAGCGTAGAGTCCAGGGGGAGCGTCGATGAGCAGTTCTTC. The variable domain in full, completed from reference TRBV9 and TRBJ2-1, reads DSGVTQTPKHLITATGQRVTLRCSPRSGDLSVYWYQQSLDQGLQFLIQYYNGEERAKGNILERFSAQQFPDLHSELNLSSLELGDSALYFCASSVESRGSVDEQFFGPGTRLTVL.

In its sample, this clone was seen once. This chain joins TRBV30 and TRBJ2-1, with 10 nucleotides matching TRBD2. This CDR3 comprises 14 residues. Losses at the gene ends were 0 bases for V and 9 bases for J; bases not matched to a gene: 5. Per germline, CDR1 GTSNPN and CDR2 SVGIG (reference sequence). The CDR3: CAWSVLAGVGEQFF. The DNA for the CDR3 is TGTGCCTGGAGTGTTCTAGCGGGAGTTGGTGAGCAGTTCTTC. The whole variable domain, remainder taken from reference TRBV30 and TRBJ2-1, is SQTIHQWPATLVQPVGSPLSLECTVEGTSNPNLYWYRQAAGRGLQLLFYSVGIGQISSEVPQNLSASRPQDRQFILSSKKLLLSDSGFYLCAWSVLAGVGEQFFGPGTRLTVL.

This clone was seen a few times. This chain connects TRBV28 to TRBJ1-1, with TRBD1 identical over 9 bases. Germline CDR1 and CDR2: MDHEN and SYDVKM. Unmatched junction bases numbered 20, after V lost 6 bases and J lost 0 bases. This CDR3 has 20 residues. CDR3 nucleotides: TGTGCCAGCAGCCCGGCCGGGACAGGGTTCATGGGTCCTATGAACACTGAAGCTTTCTTT. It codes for CASSPAGTGFMGPMNTEAFF.

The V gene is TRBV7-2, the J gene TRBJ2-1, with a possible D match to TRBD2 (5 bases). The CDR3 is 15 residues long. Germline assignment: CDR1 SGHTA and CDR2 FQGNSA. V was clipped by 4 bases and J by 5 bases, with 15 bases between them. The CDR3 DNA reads TGTGCCAGCAGCTCGAGGGTAGCAGCGGACAATGAGCAGTTCTTC. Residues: CASSSRVAADNEQFF.

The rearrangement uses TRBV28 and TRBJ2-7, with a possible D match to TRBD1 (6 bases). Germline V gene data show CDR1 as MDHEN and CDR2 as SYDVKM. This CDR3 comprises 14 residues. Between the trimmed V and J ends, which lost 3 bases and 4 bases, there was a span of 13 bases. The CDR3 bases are TGTGCCAGCAGTTTCGGGGCGCAGGGGTACGAGCAGTACTTC. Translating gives CASSFGAQGYEQYF.

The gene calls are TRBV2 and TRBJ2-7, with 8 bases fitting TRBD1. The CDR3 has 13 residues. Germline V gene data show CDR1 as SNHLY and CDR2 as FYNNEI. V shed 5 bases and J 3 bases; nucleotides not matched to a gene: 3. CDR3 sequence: CASSRDRSYEQYF. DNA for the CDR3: TGTGCCAGCAGTCGGGACAGGAGCTACGAGCAGTACTTC.

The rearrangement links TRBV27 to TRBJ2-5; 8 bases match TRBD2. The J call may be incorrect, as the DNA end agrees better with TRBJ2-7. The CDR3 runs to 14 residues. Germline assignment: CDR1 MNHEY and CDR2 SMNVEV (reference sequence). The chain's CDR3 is CASKREGDTYEQYF. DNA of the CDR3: TGTGCCAGCAAACGGGAGGGGGATACCTACGAGCAGTACTTC.

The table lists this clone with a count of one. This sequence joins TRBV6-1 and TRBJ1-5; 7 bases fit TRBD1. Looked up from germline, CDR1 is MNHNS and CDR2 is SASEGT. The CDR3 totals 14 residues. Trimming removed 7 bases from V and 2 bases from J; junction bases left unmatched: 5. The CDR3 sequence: CASNPGGGNQPQHF. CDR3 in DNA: TGTGCCAGCAATCCAGGGGGAGGCAATCAGCCCCAGCATTTT.

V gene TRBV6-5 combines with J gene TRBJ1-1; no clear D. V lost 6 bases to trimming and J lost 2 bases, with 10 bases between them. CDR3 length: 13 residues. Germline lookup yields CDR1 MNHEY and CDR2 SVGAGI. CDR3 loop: CASRQDLNTEAFF. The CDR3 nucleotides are TGTGCCAGCAGACAAGATTTAAACACTGAAGCTTTCTTT.

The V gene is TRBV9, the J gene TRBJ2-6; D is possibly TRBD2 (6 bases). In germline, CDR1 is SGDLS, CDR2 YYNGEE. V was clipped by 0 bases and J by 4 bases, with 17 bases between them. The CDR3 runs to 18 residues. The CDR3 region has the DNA TGTGCCAGCAGCGTAGCTCTCAGCGGGCGGCTCGGGGCCAACGTCCTGACTTTC. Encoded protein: CASSVALSGRLGANVLTF.

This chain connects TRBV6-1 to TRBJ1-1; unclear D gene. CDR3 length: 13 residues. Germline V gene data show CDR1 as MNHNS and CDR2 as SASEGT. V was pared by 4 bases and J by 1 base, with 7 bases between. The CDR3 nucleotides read TGTGCCAGCAGTGTACATGCGAACACTGAAGCTTTCTTT. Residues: CASSVHANTEAFF.

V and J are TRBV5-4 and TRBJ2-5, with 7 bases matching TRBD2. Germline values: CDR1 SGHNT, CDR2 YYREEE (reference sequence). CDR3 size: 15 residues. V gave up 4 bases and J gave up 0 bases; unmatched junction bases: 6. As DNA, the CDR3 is TGTGCCAGCAGCCGACAGCGGGAATACCAAGAGACCCAGTACTTC. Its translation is CASSRQREYQETQYF.

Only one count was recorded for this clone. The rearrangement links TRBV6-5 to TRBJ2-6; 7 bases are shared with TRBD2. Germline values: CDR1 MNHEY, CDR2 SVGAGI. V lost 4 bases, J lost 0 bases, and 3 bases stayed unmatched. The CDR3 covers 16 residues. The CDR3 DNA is TGTGCCAGCAGTTGGGAGGGAAGCTCTGGGGCCAACGTCCTGACTTTC. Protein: CASSWEGSSGANVLTF.

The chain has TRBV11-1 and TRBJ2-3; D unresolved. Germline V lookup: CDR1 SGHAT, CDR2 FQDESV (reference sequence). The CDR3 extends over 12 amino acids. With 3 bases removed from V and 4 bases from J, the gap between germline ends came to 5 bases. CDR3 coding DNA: TGTGCCAGCAGCTTGCGTGCAGATACGCAGTATTTT. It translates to CASSLRADTQYF.

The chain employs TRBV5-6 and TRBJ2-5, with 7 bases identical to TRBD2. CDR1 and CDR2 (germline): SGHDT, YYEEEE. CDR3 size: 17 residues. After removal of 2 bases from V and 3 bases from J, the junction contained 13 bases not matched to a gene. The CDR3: CASSFQASGLTEETQYF. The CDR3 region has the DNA TGTGCCAGCAGCTTTCAGGCTAGCGGCCTAACCGAAGAGACCCAGTACTTC.

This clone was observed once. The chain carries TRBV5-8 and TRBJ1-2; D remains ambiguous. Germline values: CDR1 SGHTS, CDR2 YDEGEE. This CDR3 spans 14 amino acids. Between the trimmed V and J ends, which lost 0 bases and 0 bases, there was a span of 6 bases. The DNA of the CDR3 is TGTGCCAGCAGCTTGGGAGAGACTAACTATGGCTACACCTTC. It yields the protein CASSLGETNYGYTF.

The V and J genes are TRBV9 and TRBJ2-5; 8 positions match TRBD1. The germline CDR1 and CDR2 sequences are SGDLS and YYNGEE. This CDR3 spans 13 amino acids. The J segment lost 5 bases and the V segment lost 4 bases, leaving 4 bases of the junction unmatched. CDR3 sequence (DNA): TGTGCCAGCAGCTCAACAGGGGGGGAGACCCAGTACTTC. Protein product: CASSSTGGETQYF.

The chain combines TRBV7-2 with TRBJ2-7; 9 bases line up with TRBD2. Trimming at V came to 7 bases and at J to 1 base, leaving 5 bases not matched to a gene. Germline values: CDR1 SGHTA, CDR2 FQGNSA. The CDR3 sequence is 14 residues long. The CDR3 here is CASKTSGSSYEQYF. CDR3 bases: TGTGCCAGCAAGACTAGCGGTTCTTCCTACGAGCAGTACTTC.

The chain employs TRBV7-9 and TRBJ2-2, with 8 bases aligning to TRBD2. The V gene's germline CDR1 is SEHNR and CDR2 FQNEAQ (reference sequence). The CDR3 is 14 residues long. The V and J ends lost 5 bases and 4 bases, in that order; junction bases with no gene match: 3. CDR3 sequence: CASSASGSTGELFF. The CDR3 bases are TGTGCCAGCAGCGCAAGCGGGAGCACCGGGGAGCTGTTTTTT.

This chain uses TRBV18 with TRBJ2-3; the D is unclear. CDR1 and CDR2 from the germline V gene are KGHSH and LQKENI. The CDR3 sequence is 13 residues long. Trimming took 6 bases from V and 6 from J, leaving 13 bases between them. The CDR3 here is CASSHKVGDTQYF. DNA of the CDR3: TGTGCCAGCTCGCACAAGGTGGGCGATACGCAGTATTTT.

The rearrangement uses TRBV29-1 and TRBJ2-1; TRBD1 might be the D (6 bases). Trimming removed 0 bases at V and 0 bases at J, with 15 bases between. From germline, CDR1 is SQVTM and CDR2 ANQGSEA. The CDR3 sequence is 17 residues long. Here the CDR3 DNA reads TGCAGCGTTGAAGATCCCCGACAGGCCAGCTCCTACAATGAGCAGTTCTTC. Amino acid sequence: CSVEDPRQASSYNEQFF.

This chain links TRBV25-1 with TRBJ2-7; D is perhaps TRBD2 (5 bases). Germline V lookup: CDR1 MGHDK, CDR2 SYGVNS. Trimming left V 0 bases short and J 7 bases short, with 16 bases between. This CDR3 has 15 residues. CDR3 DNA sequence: TGTGCCAGCAGTGAATATGGCGTGTCCGGCGGGGAGCAGTACTTC. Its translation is CASSEYGVSGGEQYF.